The 7 T cell receptor beta chains listed next were all sequenced from one sample in a study of blood T cell repertoires in COVID-19. TCRdb's table, derived via immunoSEQ multiplex PCR, lists solely in-frame clones and lacks some. Of about 89,000 clones in the sample, approximately 84% were seen once. The sample comprised peripheral blood. These receptors all stem from a man in his sixties or seventies with COVID-19, enrolled during active disease.

The genes are TRBV3-1 (or the pseudogene TRBV3-2) and TRBJ1-1, with D unresolved. The CDR3 runs 14 residues. Germline-derived CDR1 and CDR2 are LGHDT and YNNKEL (reference sequence). Trimming cost V 5 bases and J 3 bases, with 13 bases left between them. CDR3 sequence reads: CASSYPAGDTEAFF. CDR3 nucleotide sequence: TGTGCCAGCAGCTACCCAGCGGGTGACACTGAAGCTTTCTTT.

This clone appeared a single time. The V gene is TRBV11-3, the J gene TRBJ1-1; no reliable D call. V lost 8 bases and J lost 0, with 10 bases in between. Germline-derived CDR1 and CDR2 are SGHNT and YENEEA. There are 13 residues in the CDR3. CDR3 sequence: CASGPGMNTEAFF. The CDR3 region has the DNA TGTGCCAGCGGGCCAGGAATGAACACTGAAGCTTTCTTT.

The CDR3 nucleotides are TGTGCCAGCAGCAGCCTAGCGGGAAGCTACGAGCAGTACTTC. Its protein is CASSSLAGSYEQYF. The J gene is TRBJ2-7, the V gene TRBV7-2; 9 nucleotides match TRBD2. With 5 bases clipped from V and 3 bases from J, the junction kept 5 bases outside the gene matches. There are 14 residues in the CDR3. Germline V CDR1 and CDR2: SGHTA, FQGNSA.

The chain couples TRBV16 to TRBJ2-7, with 8 bases fitting TRBD1. This CDR3 spans 13 amino acids. In germline, CDR1 is KGHSY, CDR2 FQNENV. J gave up 3 bases and V 4 bases, and 2 bases lay outside the gene matches. DNA for the CDR3: TGTGCCAGCAGCCGGGGACAGGTCTACGAGCAGTACTTC. This translates into CASSRGQVYEQYF.

The V gene is TRBV6-5, the J gene TRBJ2-2; 10 bases are shared with TRBD2. V lost 5 bases, J lost 5 bases, and 5 bases stayed unmatched. The V gene's germline CDR1 is MNHEY and CDR2 SVGAGI. CDR3 length equals 15 residues. Here the CDR3 reads CASSSGRARTGELFF. CDR3 bases: TGTGCCAGCAGTAGCGGGAGGGCACGGACCGGGGAGCTGTTTTTT.

This clone was recorded only once. J is TRBJ2-5 and V is TRBV27; D uncertain. The germline V and J ends were trimmed by 3 bases and 2 bases, with 7 bases remaining between them. The CDR3 extends over 13 amino acids. The germline gives CDR1 MNHEY, CDR2 SMNVEV (reference sequence). CDR3 region: CASSFHTQETQYF. DNA of the CDR3: TGTGCCAGCAGTTTTCACACGCAAGAGACCCAGTACTTC.

This chain uses TRBV28 with TRBJ1-2; 8 positions agree with TRBD1. Germline lookup yields CDR1 MDHEN and CDR2 SYDVKM. CDR3 size: 18 residues. V was clipped by 6 bases and J by 6 bases; unmatched bases: 21. The CDR3 nucleotides are TGTGCCAGCAGCCTAAACCCCGGGACAGGCCCTTTTACGGATGGCTACACCTTC. This gives the protein CASSLNPGTGPFTDGYTF.